This T cell receptor (beta chain) was profiled in a study of OX40 agonist ivuxolimab in advanced cancers. Regarding the study as a whole: Researchers report that CD8+ T cells had, on average, more expanded clones than CD4+.

V lost 1 base to trimming and J lost 2 bases, with 18 bases between them. Germline loops: CDR1 MNHNS, CDR2 SASEGT. The CDR3 consists of 18 residues. Exclusion applied to patients with autoimmune disease history or systemic immunosuppression. Clones were sequenced by immunoSEQ multiplex PCR, and TCRdb holds only the in-frame ones, with some missing. Of 65,000 to 95,000 clones listed, 89% are singletons. For this clone: What it recognizes is unknown.

This sequence was found in an adult with an advanced solid tumor such as melanoma, head and neck, liver or kidney cancer. The chain carries TRBV6-1 and TRBJ1-3, with a weak D call TRBD1 (5 bases). The starting material was CD4+ or CD8+ T cells sorted from blood, obtained in a trial of the OX40 agonist ivuxolimab. CDR3 amino acids: CASSEEGLQIWTGNTIYF. The CDR3 DNA is TGTGCCAGCAGTGAAGAGGGACTGCAAATTTGGACTGGAAACACCATATATTTT.